These 13 T cell receptor beta chains originate from one sample sequenced in a study of T cell clonotyping in hematopoietic cell transplantation. Produced via immunoSEQ multiplex PCR; TCRdb's table is partial and in-frame only. This table has roughly 17,000 clones, roughly 91% appearing once. The sample was peripheral blood mononuclear cells. The receptors derive from a middle-aged man in good health. Some clones in this sample may be carry-over from other donors' samples.

This clone was seen more than once but under ten times. The V and J genes are TRBV5-6 and TRBJ2-5; either TRBD1 or TRBD2 may supply D (5 bases each). This CDR3 is built from 12 residues. The ends were cut back, 4 bases at V and 1 base at J, with 5 bases in the middle. Germline CDR1 is SGHDT and CDR2 is YYEEEE. CDR3: CASSGTQETQYF. CDR3 sequence (DNA): TGTGCCAGCAGCGGGACCCAAGAGACCCAGTACTTC.

The V call is TRBV30, the J call TRBJ1-5; 8 bases fit TRBD1. J gave up 2 bases and V 3 bases, and 9 bases lay outside the gene matches. Germline lookup yields CDR1 GTSNPN and CDR2 SVGIG (reference sequence). This CDR3 has 16 amino acids. This CDR3 is CAWSDRQGYGNQPQHF. The CDR3 nucleotides read TGTGCCTGGAGCGACCGACAGGGGTATGGCAATCAGCCCCAGCATTTT.

The chain carries TRBV7-2 and TRBJ2-7, with 7 bases identical to TRBD1. V was clipped by 2 bases and J by 0 bases; unmatched bases: 7. CDR3 length equals 16 residues. The V gene's germline CDR1 is SGHTA and CDR2 FQGNSA. The CDR3 is CASSLKQGVFSYEQYF. In DNA, the CDR3 is TGTGCCAGCAGCTTAAAGCAGGGGGTCTTCTCCTACGAGCAGTACTTC.

The CDR3 coding sequence is TGTGCCAGCAGTTTAACACAACACTACGAGCAGTACTTC. Translation: CASSLTQHYEQYF. The chain carries TRBV27 and TRBJ2-7, with D unresolved. The CDR3 totals 13 residues. V lost 2 bases to trimming and J lost 3 bases, with 8 bases between them. Germline V lookup: CDR1 MNHEY, CDR2 SMNVEV (reference sequence).

The rearrangement uses TRBV7-9 and TRBJ2-6; weak D call: TRBD1 (5 bases). V was cut by 8 bases and J by 0 bases, with 8 bases left in between. Per the germline V gene, CDR1 is SEHNR and CDR2 is FQNEAQ (reference sequence). CDR3 length equals 14 residues. The CDR3 is CASLRDSGANVLTF. CDR3 nucleotide sequence: TGTGCCAGCCTCAGGGACTCTGGGGCCAACGTCCTGACTTTC.

CDR3 bases: TGCGCCAGCAGCCAAGGTGAGGCTAGCGGGGGGTACGAGCAGTACTTC. This codes for CASSQGEASGGYEQYF. The chain employs TRBV4-3 and TRBJ2-7; TRBD2 aligns across 11 bases. From germline, CDR1 is LGHNA and CDR2 YSLEER. This CDR3 region has 16 residues. After removal of 1 base from V and 4 bases from J, the junction contained 6 bases not matched to a gene.

The rearrangement uses TRBV2 and TRBJ2-2; D gene uncertain. Per germline, CDR1 SNHLY and CDR2 FYNNEI. This CDR3 region has 14 residues. Trimming removed 7 bases from V and 1 base from J, with 10 bases in between. CDR3 nucleotide sequence: TGTGCCAGCAAGGACGCGGAGAACACCGGGGAGCTGTTTTTT. Translated, it gives CASKDAENTGELFF.

This chain uses TRBV11-2 with TRBJ1-1; no firm D call. This CDR3 has 11 amino acids. V lost 8 bases and J 3 bases, leaving 7 bases between the germline ends. Germline-derived CDR1 and CDR2 are SGHAT and FQNNGV. The CDR3 nucleotides are TGTGCCAGCGGCAGCTACACTGAAGCTTTCTTT. This sequence encodes CASGSYTEAFF.

The chain is built from TRBV28 and TRBJ1-5, with 9 bases lining up with TRBD1. CDR1 is MDHEN, CDR2 SYDVKM, per germline. The CDR3 covers 17 residues. Trimming took 7 bases from V and 12 from J; bases not matched to a gene: 22. CDR3 sequence reads: CASNPGGTGTGRGLQHF. The DNA of the CDR3 is TGTGCCAGCAACCCGGGTGGGACAGGGACTGGTCGGGGGCTCCAGCATTTT.

The rearrangement links TRBV30 to TRBJ1-5, with D maybe TRBD1 (5 bases). Germline assignment: CDR1 GTSNPN and CDR2 SVGIG (reference sequence). The CDR3 totals 10 residues. V was pared by 4 bases and J by 15 bases, with 13 bases between. The CDR3 here is CAWKDQGTHF. The CDR3 DNA follows: TGTGCCTGGAAAGACCAGGGTACGCATTTT.

The chain is built from TRBV2 and TRBJ1-2; the D is unclear. Deletions cut 4 bases from V and 3 bases from J, with 9 bases between. This CDR3 comprises 13 residues. CDR1 and CDR2 from the germline V gene are SNHLY and FYNNEI. The CDR3 sequence is CASSGQLDYGYTF. In DNA form, the CDR3 reads TGTGCCAGCAGTGGACAATTGGACTATGGCTACACCTTC.

A single count supports this clone. The chain combines TRBV4-3 with TRBJ2-7; possibly TRBD1 for D (5 bases). The CDR3 has 14 amino acids. Germline-derived CDR1 and CDR2 are LGHNA and YSLEER. V was trimmed by 0 bases and J by 2 bases, leaving 8 bases between them. Here the CDR3 DNA reads TGCGCCAGCAGCCAAGACAGGGTCGCCTACGAGCAGTACTTC. This encodes CASSQDRVAYEQYF.

This CDR3 is CASSEAGAPETQYF. In DNA, the CDR3 is TGTGCCAGCAGTGAGGCAGGGGCCCCCGAGACCCAGTACTTC. The chain employs TRBV25-1 and TRBJ2-5; weak D call: TRBD1 (6 bases). V lost 3 bases to trimming and J lost 5 bases, with 13 bases between them. The CDR3 is 14 amino acids. Per the germline V gene, CDR1 is MGHDK and CDR2 is SYGVNS.